The 25 T cell receptor beta chains presented below share a single source sample, sequenced in a study of PD-L1 blockade in urothelial cancer (dated by TCRdb to 2016 to 2017). The time point label of this sample denotes: peripheral blood 6 weeks after treatment start. The protocol used for the library was the immunoSEQ multiplex PCR assay. TCRdb carries this immuneACCESS record with in-frame sequences only. Its versions omit some clonotypes, under half of them owing to an unresolved V gene in the studies checked, with the rest unexplained. This sample lists roughly 120,000 clones; around 88% were detected once. More than 1.5% of the sample is taken by the ten largest. Source: PBMCs, taken around atezolizumab (anti-PD-L1) treatment. These receptor sequences come from a man between 60 and 70 years old with urothelial cancer.

The J gene is TRBJ2-1, the V gene TRBV9; 9 nucleotides line up with TRBD2. Germline lookup yields CDR1 SGDLS and CDR2 YYNGEE. V trimming: 4 bases; J trimming: 4 bases; junction bases outside the gene matches: 6. This CDR3 is built from 15 residues. CDR3 loop: CASSRASGTYNEQFF. The CDR3 DNA reads TGTGCCAGCAGCCGGGCTAGCGGGACATACAATGAGCAGTTCTTC.

The CDR3 here is CASSRRMANRLGETQYF. The CDR3, as DNA: TGTGCCAGCAGCCGGAGGATGGCAAACCGCTTAGGTGAGACCCAGTACTTC. The chain couples TRBV13 to TRBJ2-5; TRBD2 is a possible D gene (5 bases). The CDR3 sequence is 17 residues long. Looked up from germline, CDR1 is PRHDT and CDR2 is FYEKMQ (reference sequence). Deletions cut 5 bases from V and 5 bases from J, with 24 bases between.

This clone occurred once. The chain uses TRBV11-3 and TRBJ1-1; 9 positions match TRBD1. This CDR3 has 14 amino acids. Germline CDR1 reads SGHNT; CDR2 reads YENEEA. V lost 3 bases, J lost 3 bases, and 2 bases stayed unmatched. CDR3 protein: CASSFGTGHTEAFF. The CDR3 DNA is TGTGCCAGCAGCTTCGGGACAGGGCACACTGAAGCTTTCTTT.

The genes are TRBV27 and TRBJ1-1; TRBD1 matches at 9 bases. CDR3 length equals 14 residues. Trimming cost V 6 bases and J 4 bases; bases outside gene matches: 6. CDR1 and CDR2 (germline): MNHEY, SMNVEV (reference sequence). As DNA, the CDR3 is TGTGCCAGCAGACGAGGACAGGGGAGCACTGAAGCTTTCTTT. Its translation: CASRRGQGSTEAFF.

J is TRBJ2-1 and V is TRBV7-8; D is perhaps TRBD1 (6 bases). Trimming took off 5 bases at V and 0 bases at J, with 23 bases between the two ends. CDR1 is SGHVS and CDR2 is FQNEAQ in the germline V gene. The CDR3 has 19 amino acids. CDR3 coding DNA: TGTGCCAGCAGCAGTGATCGTGTTGGGACAAAGAGCTCCTACAATGAGCAGTTCTTC. This sequence encodes CASSSDRVGTKSSYNEQFF.

This chain connects TRBV7-3 to TRBJ2-7, with 11 bases fitting TRBD2. V dropped 5 bases and J dropped 5; count of bases not matched to a gene: 8. Germline V gene sequence: CDR1 SGHTA, CDR2 FQGTGA. The CDR3 is 15 amino acids. CDR3 sequence reads: CASSPLAGGPNEQYF. The CDR3 DNA reads as TGTGCCAGCAGCCCATTAGCGGGAGGGCCCAACGAGCAGTACTTC. Full variable domain (outside the CDR3, taken from reference TRBV7-3 and TRBJ2-7): GAGVSQTPSNKVTEKGKYVELRCDPISGHTALYWYRQSLGQGPEFLIYFQGTGAADDSGLPNDRFFAVRPEGSVSTLKIQRTERGDSAVYLCASSPLAGGPNEQYFGPGTRLTVT.

This chain joins TRBV19 and TRBJ1-2; 8 bases are a match to TRBD1. Germline CDR1 and CDR2: LNHDA and SQIVND (reference sequence). With V trimmed by 4 bases and J by 5 bases, 15 bases remained unmatched. CDR3 length equals 17 residues. In DNA form, the CDR3 reads TGTGCCAGTAGTACCCAAGGCCCTGGGACAGGAGAATATGGCTACACCTTC. It codes for CASSTQGPGTGEYGYTF.

CDR3 nucleotide sequence: TGTGCCAGCAGCCAAGAAAGAGGGAATCAGCCCCAGCATTTT. This encodes CASSQERGNQPQHF. The chain links TRBV14 to TRBJ1-5, with no clear D. Germline V lookup: CDR1 SGHDN, CDR2 FVKESK. V was shortened by 0 bases and J by 4 bases, with 7 bases between the two germline ends. This CDR3 is built from 14 residues. Using reference TRBV14 and TRBJ1-5 for the parts outside the CDR3, the full variable domain is EAGVTQFPSHSVIEKGQTVTLRCDPISGHDNLYWYRRVMGKEIKFLLHFVKESKQDESGMPNNRFLAERTGGTYSTLKVQPAELEDSGVYFCASSQERGNQPQHFGDGTRLSIL.

The count of this clone is one. This chain connects TRBV29-1 to TRBJ2-1, with 13 bases matching TRBD2. V shed 6 bases, J shed 10 bases, and the junction held 9 bases outside the gene matches. This CDR3 spans 14 amino acids. Germline CDR1 reads SQVTM; CDR2 reads ANQGSEA. The DNA of the CDR3 is TGCAGCGTCCTCAGGACTAGCGGGAGTCGGGAGCAGTTCTTC. Translation gives CSVLRTSGSREQFF.

This chain uses TRBV27 with TRBJ1-4, with a weak D call TRBD1 (6 bases). V lost 3 bases and J lost 0, with 11 bases in between. The CDR3 extends over 16 amino acids. Germline-derived CDR1 and CDR2 are MNHEY and SMNVEV (reference sequence). The DNA of the CDR3 is TGTGCCAGCAGTTTCGGACAGAGACCAACTAATGAAAAACTGTTTTTT. This codes for CASSFGQRPTNEKLFF.

This chain joins TRBV12-5 and TRBJ2-3, with D hard to call. The CDR3 is 11 amino acids. The germline CDR1 and CDR2 sequences are LGHNT and FRNRAP. V lost 6 bases and J 3 bases, leaving 4 bases between the germline ends. The CDR3 loop is CASGVTDTQYF. The DNA of the CDR3 is TGTGCTAGTGGCGTAACAGATACGCAGTATTTT.

V is TRBV4-3 and J is TRBJ2-1, with TRBD2 as a possible D gene (5 bases). The CDR3 consists of 15 residues. Trimming stripped 2 bases from V and 5 bases from J, with 13 bases between. Germline V gives CDR1 LGHNA, CDR2 YSLEER. CDR3 amino acids: CASSQNRGTHNEQFF. The CDR3 region has the DNA TGCGCCAGCAGCCAAAATCGGGGTACTCACAATGAGCAGTTCTTC.

The chain has TRBV7-2 and TRBJ2-5, with a possible D match to TRBD1 (5 bases). Germline CDR1 is SGHTA and CDR2 is FQGNSA. This CDR3 has 14 amino acids. The V end was cut by 5 bases, the J end by 1 base, with 11 bases between. The CDR3 region is CASSPRQSQETQYF. CDR3 bases: TGTGCCAGCAGCCCCCGACAGAGCCAAGAGACCCAGTACTTC.

The chain has TRBV5-8 and TRBJ2-3; 8 bases align to TRBD1. After removal of 4 bases from V and 4 bases from J, the junction contained 5 bases not matched to a gene. From germline, CDR1 is SGHTS and CDR2 YDEGEE. CDR3 length: 14 amino acids. CDR3: CASSPGQGADTQYF. The CDR3, as DNA: TGTGCCAGCAGCCCTGGACAGGGTGCAGATACGCAGTATTTT.

The CDR3 sequence is CATRGLPRTDTQYF. The CDR3 DNA reads TGTGCCACCAGGGGCCTACCACGCACAGATACGCAGTATTTT. The chain has TRBV6-5 and TRBJ2-3, with D possibly TRBD1 on 6 matching bases. The CDR3 loop spans 14 amino acids. The germline V gene encodes CDR1 MNHEY and CDR2 SVGAGI. Trimming shortened V by 10 bases and J by 1 base, and 15 bases separated the two germline ends.

The V call is TRBV10-3, the J call TRBJ1-1; D may be TRBD1 (5 bases). This CDR3 has 14 residues. With 6 bases removed from V and 4 bases from J, the gap between germline ends came to 15 bases. The germline V gene encodes CDR1 ENHRY and CDR2 SYGVKD. CDR3 region: CAIRMGEAGTEAFF. CDR3 nucleotide sequence: TGTGCCATCAGAATGGGGGAGGCAGGCACTGAAGCTTTCTTT.

V usage is TRBV29-1 and J usage is TRBJ2-2; 8 bases fit TRBD2. V trimming: 2 bases; J trimming: 1 base; junction bases outside the gene matches: 3. The CDR3 loop spans 15 amino acids. Germline V lookup: CDR1 SQVTM, CDR2 ANQGSEA. The CDR3, as DNA: TGCAGCGTTGAACGTCTAGCGGGGAACACCGGGGAGCTGTTTTTT. Protein sequence: CSVERLAGNTGELFF.

The chain joins TRBV28 to TRBJ1-2, with 9 bases matching TRBD1. This CDR3 comprises 14 residues. V gave up 5 bases and J gave up 4 bases; unmatched junction bases: 5. Germline V gene data show CDR1 as MDHEN and CDR2 as SYDVKM. The CDR3 region has the DNA TGTGCCAGCAGTCCCGGGACAGGGATCTATGGCTACACCTTC. It specifies CASSPGTGIYGYTF.

V gene TRBV5-4 combines with J gene TRBJ2-3, with 13 bases matching TRBD2. Trimming removed 0 bases from V and 2 bases from J; junction bases left unmatched: 12. Per germline, CDR1 SGHNT and CDR2 YYREEE (reference sequence). The CDR3 sequence is 20 residues long. The CDR3 region is CASSLVVGLAGETFTDTQYF. DNA of the CDR3: TGTGCCAGCAGCTTGGTAGTTGGACTAGCGGGAGAGACATTCACAGATACGCAGTATTTT.

The chain recombines TRBV11-2 with TRBJ2-6; TRBD1 is a possible D gene (5 bases). V was cut by 2 bases and J by 2 bases, with 10 bases left in between. Germline-derived CDR1 and CDR2 are SGHAT and FQNNGV. The CDR3 length is 16 residues. CDR3 region: CASSLRGQAGANVLTF. The CDR3 bases are TGTGCCAGCAGCTTAAGGGGTCAGGCTGGGGCCAACGTCCTGACTTTC.

This clone has more than one count but fewer than ten. The chain links TRBV28 to TRBJ1-2; maybe TRBD1 (5 bases). The CDR3 sequence is 13 residues long. Germline values: CDR1 MDHEN, CDR2 SYDVKM. Deletions cut 3 bases from V and 11 bases from J, with 16 bases between. CDR3: CASSFLAGQKYTF. CDR3 DNA sequence: TGTGCCAGCAGTTTCTTGGCAGGGCAGAAGTACACCTTC.

The chain links TRBV9 to TRBJ2-2; 11 nucleotides line up with TRBD2. This CDR3 is 18 amino acids long. Germline CDR1 is SGDLS and CDR2 is YYNGEE. With V trimmed by 4 bases and J by 4 bases, 12 bases remained unmatched. The CDR3 protein is CASSSSLAGGPSTGELFF. For the CDR3, the DNA is TGTGCCAGCAGCTCGAGCTTAGCGGGGGGGCCGAGCACCGGGGAGCTGTTTTTT.

With regard to this clone: Additional DNA sequences in this sample encode the identical CDR3. The V gene is TRBV5-6, the J gene TRBJ1-1, with 8 bases fitting TRBD1. Losses at the gene ends were 4 bases for V and 4 bases for J; bases not matched to a gene: 9. CDR3 length: 15 amino acids. Germline values: CDR1 SGHDT, CDR2 YYEEEE. The CDR3, as DNA: TGTGCCAGCAGCCTGGGGGACAGGAGGGTCACTGAAGCTTTCTTT. It translates to CASSLGDRRVTEAFF.

The CDR3 is CATSWGQGVIDTQYF. The CDR3 bases are TGTGCCACCAGCTGGGGACAGGGAGTGATAGATACGCAGTATTTT. The V and J genes are TRBV15 and TRBJ2-3, with 9 positions matching TRBD1. The CDR3 has 15 amino acids. Per the germline V gene, CDR1 is LNHNV and CDR2 is YYDKDF (reference sequence). Trimming took 5 bases from V and 5 from J; bases not matched to a gene: 8.

This chain links TRBV19 with TRBJ2-3, with TRBD2 as a possible D gene (6 bases). This CDR3 region has 15 residues. V lost 5 bases and J lost 0, with 12 bases in between. CDR1 is LNHDA, CDR2 SQIVND, per germline (reference sequence). The CDR3 here is CASSAQLASTDTQYF. CDR3 sequence (DNA): TGTGCCAGTAGTGCCCAACTAGCTAGCACAGATACGCAGTATTTT. The full variable domain, its missing parts supplied by reference TRBV19 and TRBJ2-3, is DGGITQSPKYLFRKEGQNVTLSCEQNLNHDAMYWYRQDPGQGLRLIYYSQIVNDFQKGDIAEGYSVSREKKESFPLTVTSAQKNPTAFYLCASSAQLASTDTQYFGPGTRLTVL.